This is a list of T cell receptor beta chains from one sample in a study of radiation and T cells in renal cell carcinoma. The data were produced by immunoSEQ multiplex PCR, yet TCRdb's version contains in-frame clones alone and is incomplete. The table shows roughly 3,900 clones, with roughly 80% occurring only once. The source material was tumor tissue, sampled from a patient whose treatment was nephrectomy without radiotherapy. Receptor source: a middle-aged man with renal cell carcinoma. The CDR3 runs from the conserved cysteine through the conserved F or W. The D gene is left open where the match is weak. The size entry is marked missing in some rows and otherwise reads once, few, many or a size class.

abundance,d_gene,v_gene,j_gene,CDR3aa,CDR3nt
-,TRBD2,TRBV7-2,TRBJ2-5,CASSPTLAGEQETQYF,TGTGCCAGCAGCCCAACCTTAGCGGGGGAACAAGAGACCCAGTACTTC
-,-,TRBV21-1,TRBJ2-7,CASSKLGLAGEQYF,TGTGCCAGCAGCAAGTTGGGACTCGCTGGGGAGCAGTACTTC
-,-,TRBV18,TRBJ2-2,CASSPWSADTGELFF,TGTGCCAGCTCACCATGGAGTGCGGACACCGGGGAGCTGTTTTTT
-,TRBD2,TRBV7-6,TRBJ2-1,CASSFTSERGEQFF,TGTGCCAGCAGCTTTACTAGCGAGCGTGGTGAGCAGTTCTTC
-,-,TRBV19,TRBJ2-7,CAARDAGAHEQYF,TGTGCCGCGCGGGATGCGGGGGCCCACGAGCAGTACTTC
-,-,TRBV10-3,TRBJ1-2,CAISDRADYGYTF,TGTGCCATCAGTGACAGGGCTGACTATGGCTACACCTTC
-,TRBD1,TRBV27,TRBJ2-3,CASSLKGQGPWEPSTDTQYF,TGTGCCAGCAGTTTAAAGGGACAGGGCCCCTGGGAGCCCAGCACAGATACGCAGTATTTT
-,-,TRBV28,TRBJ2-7,CASSLLRGGQYF,TGTGCCAGCAGTTTATTACGGGGAGGGCAGTACTTC
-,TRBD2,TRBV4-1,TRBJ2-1,CASSQESGGLNEQFF,TGCGCCAGCAGCCAAGAGAGCGGGGGCTTAAATGAGCAGTTCTTC
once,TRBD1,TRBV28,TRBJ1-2,CASLGDPGGEGYGYTF,TGTGCCAGCCTCGGAGATCCAGGGGGCGAGGGATATGGCTACACCTTC
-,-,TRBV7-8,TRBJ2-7,CASSFTGFSYEQYF,TGTGCCAGCAGCTTCACAGGGTTTAGCTACGAGCAGTACTTC
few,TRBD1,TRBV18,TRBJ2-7,CASSPPTRTGGYEQYF,TGTGCCAGCTCCCCACCCACCCGGACAGGGGGCTACGAGCAGTACTTC
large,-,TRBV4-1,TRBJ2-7,CASSQGGSGGVGPYEQYF,TGCGCCAGCAGCCAAGGGGGGTCGGGCGGCGTGGGACCCTACGAGCAGTACTTC
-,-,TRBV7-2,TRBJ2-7,CASSLFLTDEQYF,TGTGCCAGCAGCTTATTCCTAACAGACGAGCAGTACTTC
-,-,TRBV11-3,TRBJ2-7,CASSPGREQYF,TGTGCCAGCAGCCCGGGGAGAGAGCAGTACTTC
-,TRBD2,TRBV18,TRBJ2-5,CASSPPLAGVETQYF,TGTGCCAGCTCACCACCTCTAGCGGGAGTAGAGACCCAGTACTTC
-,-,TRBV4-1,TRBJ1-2,CASSQDIRGQDTF,TGCGCCAGCAGCCAAGATATTCGGGGACAAGACACCTTC
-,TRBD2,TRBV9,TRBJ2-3,CASSLGGERITDTQYF,TGTGCCAGCAGCCTTGGGGGGGAGAGGATCACAGATACGCAGTATTTT
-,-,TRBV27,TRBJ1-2,CASRGTAERGYGYTF,TGTGCCAGCAGGGGTACGGCGGAACGGGGCTATGGCTACACCTTC
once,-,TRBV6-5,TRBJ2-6,CASSSAAISGANVLTF,TGTGCCAGCAGTTCCGCAGCTATCTCTGGGGCCAACGTCCTGACTTTC
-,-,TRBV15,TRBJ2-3,CATSRVQGTDTQYF,TGTGCCACCAGCAGAGTTCAGGGCACAGATACGCAGTATTTT
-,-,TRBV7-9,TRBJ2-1,CASSFQPPRNEQFF,TGTGCCAGCAGCTTTCAACCACCCCGGAATGAGCAGTTCTTC
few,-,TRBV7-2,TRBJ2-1,CASSSQGGLWEQFF,TGTGCCAGCAGCTCCCAGGGGGGATTGTGGGAGCAGTTCTTC
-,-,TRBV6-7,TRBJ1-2,CASSSTRVCGYTF,TGTGCCAGCAGTTCCACTAGGGTTTGTGGCTACACCTTC
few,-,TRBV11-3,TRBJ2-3,CASSPGTYTDTQYF,TGTGCCAGCAGCCCCGGGACATACACAGATACGCAGTATTTT
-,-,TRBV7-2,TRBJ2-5,CASSDRVGGETQYF,TGTGCCAGCTCCGACCGGGTGGGGGGAGAGACCCAGTACTTC
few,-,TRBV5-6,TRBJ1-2,CASSYLQGGYGYTF,TGTGCCAGCAGTTATCTGCAGGGCGGCTATGGCTACACCTTC
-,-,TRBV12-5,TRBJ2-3,CASGLERDTQYF,TGTGCTAGTGGTTTAGAAAGAGATACGCAGTATTTT
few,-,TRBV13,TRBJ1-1,CASSSTGNTEAFF,TGTGCCAGCAGCTCGACAGGGAACACTGAAGCTTTCTTT
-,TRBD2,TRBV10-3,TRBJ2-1,CAISERTSGNNEQFF,TGTGCCATCAGTGAGCGGACTAGCGGAAACAATGAGCAGTTCTTC
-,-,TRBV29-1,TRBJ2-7,CSVDGPSDEQYF,TGCAGCGTTGATGGCCCGTCGGACGAGCAGTACTTC
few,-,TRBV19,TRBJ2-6,CASLGPGANVLTF,TGTGCCAGTTTGGGGCCTGGGGCCAACGTCCTGACTTTC
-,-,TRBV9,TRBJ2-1,CASSKGDTYNEQFF,TGTGCCAGCAGTAAGGGGGATACCTACAATGAGCAGTTCTTC
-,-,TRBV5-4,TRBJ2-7,CASSTGRGTPYEQYF,TGTGCCAGCAGCACGGGAAGGGGTACCCCCTACGAGCAGTACTTC
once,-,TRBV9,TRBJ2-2,CASSVATGNTGELFF,TGTGCCAGCAGCGTGGCGACAGGGAACACCGGGGAGCTGTTTTTT
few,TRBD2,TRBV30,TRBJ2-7,CAWSPLAGVNYEQYF,TGTGCCTGGAGTCCCCTAGCGGGAGTCAACTACGAGCAGTACTTC
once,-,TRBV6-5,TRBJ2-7,CASSYWAEQSTYEQYF,TGTGCCAGCAGTTACTGGGCGGAACAGAGCACCTACGAGCAGTACTTC
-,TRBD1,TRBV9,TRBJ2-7,CASSFGRDRPTYEQYF,TGTGCCAGCAGCTTCGGCCGGGACAGGCCTACCTACGAGCAGTACTTC
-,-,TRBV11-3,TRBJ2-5,CASSRPRPGPPETQYF,TGTGCCAGCAGCCGCCCACGTCCAGGGCCTCCAGAGACCCAGTACTTC
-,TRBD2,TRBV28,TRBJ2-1,CASSLSGGYNEQFF,TGTGCCAGCAGTTTAAGCGGGGGGTACAATGAGCAGTTCTTC
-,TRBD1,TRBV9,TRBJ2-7,CASSPDRGYSDEQYF,TGTGCCAGCAGCCCTGACAGGGGGTACTCGGACGAGCAGTACTTC
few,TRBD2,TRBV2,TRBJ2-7,CASSPRGGDEQYF,TGTGCCAGCAGCCCTCGTGGGGGGGACGAGCAGTACTTC